These 27 T cell receptor beta chains were all obtained from the same sample, sequenced in a study of shared clonotypes between healthy human individuals. TCRdb keeps only in-frame clones here, not all; method: immunoSEQ multiplex PCR. The sample includes about 1,500,000 clones, roughly 97% of them seen just once. Material for sequencing was naive CD4+ T cells sorted from blood. Subset specified: CD45RA+ positively selected. The receptors were sampled from a man aged 30 to 39 in good health.

The rearrangement links TRBV6-5 to TRBJ2-5; the match to TRBD1 covers 7 bases. V was pared by 1 base and J by 5 bases, with 10 bases of the junction left unmatched. The germline V gene encodes CDR1 MNHEY and CDR2 SVGAGI. This CDR3 is 16 amino acids long. CDR3 nucleotide sequence: TGTGCCAGCAGTTACTTTTCGACAGGGAAGGGGGAGACCCAGTACTTC. Translated, it gives CASSYFSTGKGETQYF.

The rearrangement joins TRBV7-2 to TRBJ2-3; D is unclear. Trimming removed 5 bases at V and 5 bases at J, with 11 bases between. CDR3 length equals 13 residues. Germline loops: CDR1 SGHTA, CDR2 FQGNSA. CDR3 protein: CASSLITKDTQYF. The CDR3 nucleotides read TGTGCCAGCAGCCTTATTACCAAAGATACGCAGTATTTT.

The chain recombines TRBV6-1 with TRBJ1-3; D gene uncertain. This CDR3 spans 13 amino acids. Germline-derived CDR1 and CDR2 are MNHNS and SASEGT. V was pared by 4 bases and J by 1 base, with 5 bases between. The DNA of the CDR3 is TGTGCCAGCAGTGGGACTTCTGGAAACACCATATATTTT. Protein sequence: CASSGTSGNTIYF.

The V and J genes are TRBV14 and TRBJ1-3; D uncertain. The CDR3 is 17 amino acids. V lost 0 bases and J 2 bases, leaving 14 bases between the germline ends. The V gene's germline CDR1 is SGHDN and CDR2 FVKESK. The CDR3 is CASSQEGWQPPGNTIYF. CDR3 coding DNA: TGTGCCAGCAGCCAAGAAGGCTGGCAGCCACCTGGAAACACCATATATTTT.

This sequence joins TRBV7-9 and TRBJ2-1; 14 bases line up with TRBD2. The CDR3 is 18 amino acids. Germline V gives CDR1 SEHNR, CDR2 FQNEAQ (reference sequence). Losses at the gene ends were 4 bases for V and 3 bases for J; bases not matched to a gene: 8. CDR3 amino acids: CASSSKKGTSGSYNEQFF. The CDR3 bases are TGTGCCAGCAGCTCTAAAAAAGGGACTAGCGGGAGCTACAATGAGCAGTTCTTC.

The rearrangement uses TRBV28 and TRBJ2-3, with 8 bases lining up with TRBD2. The germline V gene encodes CDR1 MDHEN and CDR2 SYDVKM. Unmatched junction bases numbered 12, after V lost 2 bases and J lost 5 bases. The CDR3 covers 17 residues. The CDR3 region has the DNA TGTGCCAGCAGTTTACGGGGGGGAGGGACCAGGCGAGATACGCAGTATTTT. This sequence encodes CASSLRGGGTRRDTQYF.

This chain joins TRBV21-1 and TRBJ1-5. TRBV21-1 is recorded as a pseudogene. The CDR3 is 16 residues long. The CDR3 loop reads CASSSRDLHSNQPQHF. In nucleotides, the CDR3 is TGTGCCAGCAGCTCAAGGGACCTACATAGCAATCAGCCCCAGCATTTT.

The chain couples TRBV28 to TRBJ1-2, with unresolved D. The germline V gene encodes CDR1 MDHEN and CDR2 SYDVKM. Trimming took off 7 bases at V and 8 bases at J, with 14 bases between the two ends. The CDR3 sequence is 12 residues long. In nucleotides, the CDR3 is TGTGCCAGCACAACGGGAGGGCGCGGCTACACCTTC. As protein: CASTTGGRGYTF.

The rearrangement joins TRBV6-1 to TRBJ1-2; 10 bases fit TRBD1. The trim removed 6 bases at V and 2 bases at J, leaving 3 bases unmatched. CDR1 MNHNS and CDR2 SASEGT come from the germline V gene. The CDR3 covers 14 residues. CDR3 region: CASRRQGANYGYTF. CDR3 sequence (DNA): TGTGCCAGCAGACGACAGGGGGCCAACTATGGCTACACCTTC.

The CDR3 DNA is TGTGCCAGCAGCACCGGGACAGGGGGCCTTGAAAAACTGTTTTTT. Encoded protein: CASSTGTGGLEKLFF. This chain joins TRBV11-2 and TRBJ1-4; 12 bases are a match to TRBD1. Trimming at V came to 5 bases and at J to 7 bases, leaving 5 bases not matched to a gene. This CDR3 comprises 15 residues. Per germline, CDR1 SGHAT and CDR2 FQNNGV. The variable domain in full, completed from reference TRBV11-2 and TRBJ1-4, reads EAGVAQSPRYKIIEKRQSVAFWCNPISGHATLYWYQQILGQGPKLLIQFQNNGVVDDSQLPKDRFSAERLKGVDSTLKIQPAKLEDSAVYLCASSTGTGGLEKLFFGSGTQLSVL.

V and J are TRBV7-8 and TRBJ2-2, with D perhaps matching TRBD2 (5 bases). CDR1 SGHVS and CDR2 FQNEAQ come from the germline V gene. This CDR3 contains 15 residues. Trimming shortened V by 5 bases and J by 0 bases, and 10 bases separated the two germline ends. The CDR3 loop reads CASSPTEANTGELFF. The CDR3 DNA is TGTGCCAGCAGCCCGACGGAGGCGAACACCGGGGAGCTGTTTTTT. Complete variable domain (other parts from reference TRBV7-8 and TRBJ2-2): GAGVSQSPRYKVAKRGQDVALRCDPISGHVSLFWYQQALGQGPEFLTYFQNEAQLDKSGLPSDRFFAERPEGSVSTLKIQRTQQEDSAVYLCASSPTEANTGELFFGEGSRLTVL.

V gene TRBV5-4 combines with J gene TRBJ2-6, with 9 bases lining up with TRBD1. J gave up 0 bases and V 4 bases, and 5 bases lay outside the gene matches. Germline lookup yields CDR1 SGHNT and CDR2 YYREEE (reference sequence). The CDR3 runs to 17 residues. This CDR3 reads CASSARTGASGANVLTF. Here the CDR3 DNA reads TGTGCCAGCAGCGCGCGGACAGGGGCCTCTGGGGCCAACGTCCTGACTTTC.

CDR3 in amino acids: CASGGTHYEQYF. CDR3 sequence (DNA): TGTGCCAGCGGCGGGACCCACTACGAGCAGTACTTC. V and J are TRBV11-2 and TRBJ2-7; TRBD2 is a possible D gene (6 bases). Per the germline V gene, CDR1 is SGHAT and CDR2 is FQNNGV. This CDR3 region has 12 residues. V dropped 8 bases and J dropped 3 bases, with 11 bases sitting between them.

CDR3 residues: CASSDQGNSNYGYTF. The CDR3 bases are TGTGCCAGCAGTGACCAAGGGAACTCTAACTATGGCTACACCTTC. The gene calls are TRBV6-4 and TRBJ1-2; no reliable D call. This CDR3 contains 15 residues. V lost 2 bases and J 0 bases, leaving 10 bases between the germline ends. CDR1 and CDR2 from the germline V gene are MRHNA and SNTAGT.

In the case of this clone: The junction departs from germline at one end; a sequencing error may be responsible. J is TRBJ1-3 and V is TRBV29-1; perhaps TRBD1 as D (6 bases). This CDR3 region has 14 residues. Germline V gene data show CDR1 as SQVTM and CDR2 as ANQGSEA. This CDR3 reads CSAEDPGAGNTIYF. The CDR3 nucleotides are TGCAGCGCTGAAGATCCAGGGGCCGGAAACACCATATATTTT.

The genes are TRBV7-2 and TRBJ2-7; 9 bases map to TRBD1. The CDR3 has 15 residues. The V and J ends lost 4 bases and 4 bases, in that order; junction bases with no gene match: 8. The germline gives CDR1 SGHTA, CDR2 FQGNSA. CDR3 sequence: CASSSRGTGPYEQYF. The CDR3 DNA is TGTGCCAGCAGCTCCAGAGGGACAGGGCCTTACGAGCAGTACTTC.

V and J are TRBV10-2 and TRBJ2-1, with D uncertain. Germline V gives CDR1 WSHSY, CDR2 SAAADI. V gave up 7 bases and J gave up 6 bases, with 10 bases separating them. There are 12 residues in the CDR3. This chain's CDR3 is CASTNSRNEQFF. In DNA form, the CDR3 reads TGCGCCAGCACCAACTCCCGCAATGAGCAGTTCTTC.

The V gene is TRBV19, the J gene TRBJ2-7; 9 nucleotides line up with TRBD2. This CDR3 contains 15 residues. From germline, CDR1 is LNHDA and CDR2 SQIVND (reference sequence). The junction had 9 bases not matched to a gene; V was cut back by 5 bases and J by 4 bases. The CDR3 spells CASSYLAGDGYEQYF. CDR3 nucleotide sequence: TGTGCCAGTAGTTATTTAGCGGGAGACGGGTACGAGCAGTACTTC.

The chain employs TRBV18 and TRBJ1-1, with D perhaps TRBD1 (5 bases). The V end was cut by 2 bases, the J end by 6 bases, with 10 bases between. The CDR3 is 13 amino acids. The germline V gene has CDR1 KGHSH and CDR2 LQKENI. The CDR3 loop is CASSPLGVPEAFF. The CDR3 nucleotides are TGTGCCAGCTCACCATTAGGGGTTCCTGAAGCTTTCTTT.

The rearrangement joins TRBV6-5 to TRBJ1-2; possibly TRBD1 for D (5 bases). V gave up 0 bases and J gave up 3 bases, with 11 bases separating them. This CDR3 has 15 amino acids. Germline V lookup: CDR1 MNHEY, CDR2 SVGAGI. The CDR3 coding sequence is TGTGCCAGCAGTTACTCCGGGGGAATCCACTATGGCTACACCTTC. Protein product: CASSYSGGIHYGYTF.

CDR3 sequence reads: CASSQGDRRSPYNEQFF. CDR3 DNA sequence: TGTGCCAGCAGCCAGGGCGATCGGAGAAGCCCCTACAATGAGCAGTTCTTC. The V and J genes are TRBV14 and TRBJ2-1; the D is unclear. CDR1 is SGHDN and CDR2 is FVKESK in the germline V gene. The V and J ends lost 3 bases and 2 bases respectively, with 17 bases between them. This CDR3 has 17 amino acids.

V gene TRBV15 combines with J gene TRBJ2-3, with 7 bases lining up with TRBD2. V lost 1 base, J lost 2 bases, and 9 bases stayed unmatched. The germline V gene has CDR1 LNHNV and CDR2 YYDKDF (reference sequence). The CDR3 loop spans 17 amino acids. The CDR3 coding sequence is TGTGCCACCAGCAGAGGATTAGCGGGCCTAAACACAGATACGCAGTATTTT. Translating gives CATSRGLAGLNTDTQYF.

The chain employs TRBV5-5 and TRBJ1-3, with D possibly TRBD1 on 5 matching bases. CDR1 is SGHKS and CDR2 is YYEKEE in the germline V gene (reference sequence). Trimming pared 0 bases from V and 3 bases from J, leaving 10 bases between. CDR3 length equals 15 residues. In DNA, the CDR3 is TGTGCCAGCAGCTTGGAGGGGTTAGGTGGAAACACCATATATTTT. Its protein is CASSLEGLGGNTIYF.

The chain has TRBV28 and TRBJ2-7; 7 bases agree with TRBD1. Trimming cost V 6 bases and J 3 bases; bases outside gene matches: 5. Germline V CDR1 and CDR2: MDHEN, SYDVKM. The length of the CDR3 is 13 residues. CDR3 DNA sequence: TGTGCCAGCAGCTGGACAGGCCACTACGAGCAGTACTTC. Protein product: CASSWTGHYEQYF.

V and J are TRBV28 and TRBJ2-7; D is unclear. The CDR3 runs to 12 residues. Looked up from germline, CDR1 is MDHEN and CDR2 is SYDVKM. Trimming shortened V by 0 bases and J by 7 bases, and 7 bases separated the two germline ends. CDR3: CASSLWGLEQYF. The CDR3 coding sequence is TGTGCCAGCAGTTTATGGGGGTTGGAGCAGTACTTC.

The chain links TRBV21-1 to TRBJ2-5; the D call of TRBD2 is as the table states it, not checked on the DNA. TRBV21-1 constitutes a pseudogene. The CDR3 is 18 amino acids. The chain's CDR3 is CASSSREGFSAPAETQYF. The CDR3 DNA reads TGTGCCAGCAGCTCCCGGGAGGGGTTCAGCGCACCAGCAGAGACCCAGTACTTC.

The rearrangement uses TRBV5-1 and TRBJ2-1; D unclear. The CDR3 totals 15 residues. Germline lookup yields CDR1 SGHRS and CDR2 YFSETQ. V gave up 4 bases and J gave up 4 bases, with 15 bases separating them. CDR3 bases: TGCGCCAGCAGCCCGAACTTGCGCCAGTACAATGAGCAGTTCTTC. Translating gives CASSPNLRQYNEQFF.